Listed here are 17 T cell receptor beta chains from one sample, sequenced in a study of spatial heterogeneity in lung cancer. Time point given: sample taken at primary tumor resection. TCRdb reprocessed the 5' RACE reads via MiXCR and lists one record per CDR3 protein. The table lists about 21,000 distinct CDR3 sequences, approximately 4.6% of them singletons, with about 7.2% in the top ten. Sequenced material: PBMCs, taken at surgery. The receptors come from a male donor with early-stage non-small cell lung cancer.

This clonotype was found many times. The CDR3 loop is CASSVISGDYNEQFF. CDR3 sequence (DNA): TGCGCCAGCAGTGTAATTAGCGGTGACTACAATGAGCAGTTCTTC. The gene calls are TRBV10-2 and TRBJ2-1; the D gene is possibly TRBD2 (6 bases). Germline V CDR1 and CDR2: WSHSY, SAAADI. The CDR3 length is 15 residues. Deletions cut 4 bases from V and 3 bases from J, with 13 bases between.

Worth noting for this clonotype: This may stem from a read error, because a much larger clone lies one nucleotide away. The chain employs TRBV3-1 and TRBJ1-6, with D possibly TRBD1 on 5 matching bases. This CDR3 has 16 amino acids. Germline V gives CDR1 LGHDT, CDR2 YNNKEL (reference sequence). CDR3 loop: CASSQDAGVRNLPLHF. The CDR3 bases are TGTGCCAGCAGCCAAGATGCGGGGGTTCGGAATTTACCCCTCCACTTT.

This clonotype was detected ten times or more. CDR3 nucleotide sequence: TGCAGCGCCGCTAGCGGGAGCCTTTCCTACGAGCAGTACTTC. Protein: CSAASGSLSYEQYF. V is TRBV29-1 and J is TRBJ2-7; 10 nucleotides agree with TRBD2. The germline CDR1 and CDR2 sequences are SQVTM and ANQGSEA. The CDR3 contains 14 residues. V was clipped by 7 bases and J by 1 base; unmatched bases: 7.

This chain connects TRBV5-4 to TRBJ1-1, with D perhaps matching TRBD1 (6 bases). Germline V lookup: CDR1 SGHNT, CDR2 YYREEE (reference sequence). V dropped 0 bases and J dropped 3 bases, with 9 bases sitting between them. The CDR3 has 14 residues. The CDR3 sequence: CASSLEQGYTEAFF. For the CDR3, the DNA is TGTGCCAGCAGCTTGGAACAGGGATACACTGAAGCTTTCTTT.

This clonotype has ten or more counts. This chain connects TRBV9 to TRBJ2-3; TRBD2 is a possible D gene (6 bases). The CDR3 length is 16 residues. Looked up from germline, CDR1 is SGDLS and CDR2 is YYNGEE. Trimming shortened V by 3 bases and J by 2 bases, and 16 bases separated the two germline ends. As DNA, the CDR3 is TGTGCCAGCAGCGCCGTAGCGGCCCACTCCACAGATACGCAGTATTTT. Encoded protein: CASSAVAAHSTDTQYF.

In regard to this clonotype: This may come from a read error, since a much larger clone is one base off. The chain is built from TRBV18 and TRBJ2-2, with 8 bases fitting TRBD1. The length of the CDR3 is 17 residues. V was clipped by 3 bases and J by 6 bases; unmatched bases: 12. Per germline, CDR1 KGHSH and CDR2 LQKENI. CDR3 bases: TGTGCCAGCTCACCTCGAACAGGGGGATCAGGCTCCGGGGAGCTGTTTTTT. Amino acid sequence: CASSPRTGGSGSGELFF. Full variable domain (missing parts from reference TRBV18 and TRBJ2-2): NAGVMQNPRHLVRRRGQEARLRCSPMKGHSHVYWYRQLPEEGLKFMVYLQKENIIDESGMPKERFSAEFPKEGPSILRIQQVVRGDSAAYFCASSPRTGGSGSGELFFGEGSRLTVL.

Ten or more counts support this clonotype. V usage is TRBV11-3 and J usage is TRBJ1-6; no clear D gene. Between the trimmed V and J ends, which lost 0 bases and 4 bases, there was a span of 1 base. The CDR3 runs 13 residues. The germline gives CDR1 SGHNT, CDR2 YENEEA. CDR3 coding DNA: TGTGCCAGCAGCTTAGAGTATAATTCACCCCTCCACTTT. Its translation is CASSLEYNSPLHF.

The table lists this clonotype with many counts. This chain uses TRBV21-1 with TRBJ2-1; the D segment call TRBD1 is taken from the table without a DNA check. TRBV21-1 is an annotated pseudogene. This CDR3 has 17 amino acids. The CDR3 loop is CASSVRDRGVPYNEQFF. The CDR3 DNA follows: TGTGCCAGCAGCGTCCGGGACAGGGGTGTTCCCTACAATGAGCAGTTCTTC.

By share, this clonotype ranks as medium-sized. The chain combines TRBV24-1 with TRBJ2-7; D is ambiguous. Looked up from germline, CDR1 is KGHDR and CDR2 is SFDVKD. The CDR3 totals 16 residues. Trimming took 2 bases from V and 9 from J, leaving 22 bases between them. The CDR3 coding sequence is TGTGCCACCAGTGATTCGTTAGCTGCCTCTCCTACGAGGCAGTACTTC. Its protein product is CATSDSLAASPTRQYF.

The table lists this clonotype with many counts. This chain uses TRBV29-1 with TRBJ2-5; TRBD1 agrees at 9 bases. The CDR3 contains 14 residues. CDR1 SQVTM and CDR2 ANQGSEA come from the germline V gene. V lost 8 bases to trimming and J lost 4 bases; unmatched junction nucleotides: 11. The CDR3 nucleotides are TGCAGCCTCTGTTCGGGACAGGGAGGAGAGACCCAGTACTTC. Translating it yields CSLCSGQGGETQYF.

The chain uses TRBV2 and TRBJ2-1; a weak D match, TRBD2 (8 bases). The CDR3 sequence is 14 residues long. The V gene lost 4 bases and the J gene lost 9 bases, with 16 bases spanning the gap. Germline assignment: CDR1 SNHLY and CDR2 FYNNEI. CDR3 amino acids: CASSVSGGGSEQFF. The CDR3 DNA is TGTGCCAGCAGTGTTTCGGGAGGGGGCAGTGAGCAGTTCTTC.

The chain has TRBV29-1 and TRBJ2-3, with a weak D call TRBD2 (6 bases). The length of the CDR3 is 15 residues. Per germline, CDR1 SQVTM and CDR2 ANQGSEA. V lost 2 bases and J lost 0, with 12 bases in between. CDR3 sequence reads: CSVERSGDSTDTQYF. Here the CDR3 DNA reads TGCAGCGTTGAAAGATCGGGGGACAGCACAGATACGCAGTATTTT.

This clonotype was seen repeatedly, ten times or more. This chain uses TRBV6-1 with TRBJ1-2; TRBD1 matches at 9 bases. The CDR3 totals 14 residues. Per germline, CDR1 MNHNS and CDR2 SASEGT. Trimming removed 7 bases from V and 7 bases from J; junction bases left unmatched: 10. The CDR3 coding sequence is TGTGCCAGCAAATTCGAACAGGGGGCACTTGGCTACACCTTC. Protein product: CASKFEQGALGYTF.

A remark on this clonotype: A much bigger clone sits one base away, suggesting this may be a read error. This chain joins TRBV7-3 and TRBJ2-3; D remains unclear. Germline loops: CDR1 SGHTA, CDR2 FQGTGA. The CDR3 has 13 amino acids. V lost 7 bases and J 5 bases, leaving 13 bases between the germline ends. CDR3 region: CASTDTRKDTQYF. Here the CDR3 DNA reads TGTGCCAGCACCGATACGCGGAAAGATACGCAGTATTTT.

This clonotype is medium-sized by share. This CDR3 reads CASSQDLVAGLTYEQYF. CDR3 nucleotide sequence: TGCGCCAGCAGCCAAGATCTGGTCGCGGGTCTAACCTACGAGCAGTACTTC. The chain is built from TRBV4-3 and TRBJ2-7, with D maybe TRBD2 (5 bases). CDR1 is LGHNA, CDR2 YSLEER, per germline. This CDR3 contains 17 residues. Deletions cut 0 bases from V and 2 bases from J, with 17 bases between.

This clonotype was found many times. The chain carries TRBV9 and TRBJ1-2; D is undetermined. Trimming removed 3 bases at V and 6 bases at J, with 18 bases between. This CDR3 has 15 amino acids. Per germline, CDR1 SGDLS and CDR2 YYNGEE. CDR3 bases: TGTGCCAGCAGCGCATTACCTCACAAAGCGGATGGCTACACCTTC. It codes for CASSALPHKADGYTF. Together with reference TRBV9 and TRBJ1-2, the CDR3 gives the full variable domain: DSGVTQTPKHLITATGQRVTLRCSPRSGDLSVYWYQQSLDQGLQFLIQYYNGEERAKGNILERFSAQQFPDLHSELNLSSLELGDSALYFCASSALPHKADGYTFGSGTRLTVV.

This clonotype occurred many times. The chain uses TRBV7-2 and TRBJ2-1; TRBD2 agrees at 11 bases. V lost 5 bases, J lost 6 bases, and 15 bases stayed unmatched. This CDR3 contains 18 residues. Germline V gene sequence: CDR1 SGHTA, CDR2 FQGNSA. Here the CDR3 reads CASSLRVSGRALGNEQFF. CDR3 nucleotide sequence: TGTGCCAGCAGCCTACGTGTTAGCGGGAGGGCCCTTGGCAATGAGCAGTTCTTC.